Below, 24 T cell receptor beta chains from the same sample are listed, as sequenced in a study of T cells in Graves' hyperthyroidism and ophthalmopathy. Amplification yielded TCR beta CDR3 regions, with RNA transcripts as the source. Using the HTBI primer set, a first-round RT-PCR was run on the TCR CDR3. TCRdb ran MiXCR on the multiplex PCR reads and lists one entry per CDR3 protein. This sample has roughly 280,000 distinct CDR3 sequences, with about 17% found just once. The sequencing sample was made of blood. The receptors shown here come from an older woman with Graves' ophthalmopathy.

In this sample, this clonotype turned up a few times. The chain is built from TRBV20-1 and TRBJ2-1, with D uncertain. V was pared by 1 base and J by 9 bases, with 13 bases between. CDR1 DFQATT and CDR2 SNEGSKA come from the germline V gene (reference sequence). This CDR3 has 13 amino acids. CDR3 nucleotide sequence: TGCAGTGCTAGAGCCGGGCTAACTCTTGAGCAGTTCTTC. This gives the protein CSARAGLTLEQFF.

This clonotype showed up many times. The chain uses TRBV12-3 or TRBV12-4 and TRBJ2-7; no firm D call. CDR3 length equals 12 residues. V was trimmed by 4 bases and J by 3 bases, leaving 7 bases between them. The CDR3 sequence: CASSYGVYEQYF. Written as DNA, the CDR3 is TGTGCCAGCAGTTACGGTGTCTACGAGCAGTACTTC.

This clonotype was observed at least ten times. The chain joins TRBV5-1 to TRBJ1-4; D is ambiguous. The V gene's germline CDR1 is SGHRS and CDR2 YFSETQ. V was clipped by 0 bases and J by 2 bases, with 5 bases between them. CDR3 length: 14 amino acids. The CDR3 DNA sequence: TGCGCCAGCAGCTTGGGGCCCACTAATGAAAAACTGTTTTTT. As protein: CASSLGPTNEKLFF.

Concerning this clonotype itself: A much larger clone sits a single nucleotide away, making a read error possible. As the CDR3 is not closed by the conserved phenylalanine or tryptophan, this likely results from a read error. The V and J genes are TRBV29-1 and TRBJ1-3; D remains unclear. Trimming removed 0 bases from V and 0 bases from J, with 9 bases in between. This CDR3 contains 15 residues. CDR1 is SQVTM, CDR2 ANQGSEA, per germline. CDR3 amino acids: CSVEDYTSSGNTIYL. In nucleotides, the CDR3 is TGCAGCGTTGAAGATTACACGAGCTCTGGAAACACCATATATCTT.

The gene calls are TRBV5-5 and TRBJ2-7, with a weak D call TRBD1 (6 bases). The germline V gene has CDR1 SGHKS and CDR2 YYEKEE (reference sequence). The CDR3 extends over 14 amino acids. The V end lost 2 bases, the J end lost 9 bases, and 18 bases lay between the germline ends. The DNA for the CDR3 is TGTGCCAGCAGCTTTTCCGGGGACATTTGGGGGCAGTACTTC. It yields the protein CASSFSGDIWGQYF.

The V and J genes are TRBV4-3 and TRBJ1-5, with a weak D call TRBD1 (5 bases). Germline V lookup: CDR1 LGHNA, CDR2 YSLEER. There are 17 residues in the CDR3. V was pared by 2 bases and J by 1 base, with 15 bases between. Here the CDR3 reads CASSQRVGTASNQPQHF. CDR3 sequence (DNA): TGCGCCAGCAGCCAACGGGTGGGGACCGCAAGCAATCAGCCCCAGCATTTT.

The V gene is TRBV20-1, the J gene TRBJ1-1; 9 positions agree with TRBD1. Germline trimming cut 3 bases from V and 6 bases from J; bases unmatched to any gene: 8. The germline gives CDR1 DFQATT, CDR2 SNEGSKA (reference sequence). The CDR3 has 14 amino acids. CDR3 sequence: CSASSGTGRSEAFF. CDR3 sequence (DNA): TGCAGTGCTAGTTCCGGGACAGGGCGGTCTGAAGCTTTCTTT.

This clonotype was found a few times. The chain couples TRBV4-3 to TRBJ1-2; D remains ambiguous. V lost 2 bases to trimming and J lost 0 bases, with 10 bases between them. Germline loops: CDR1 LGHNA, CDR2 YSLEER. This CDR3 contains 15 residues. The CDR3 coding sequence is TGCGCCAGCAGCCAACGATCGACACCTAACTATGGCTACACCTTC. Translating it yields CASSQRSTPNYGYTF.

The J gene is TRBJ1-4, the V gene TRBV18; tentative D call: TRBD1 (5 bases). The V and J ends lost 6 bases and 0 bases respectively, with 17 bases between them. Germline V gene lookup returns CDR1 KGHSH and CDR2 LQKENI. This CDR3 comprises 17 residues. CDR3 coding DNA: TGTGCCAGCTCGAAACTACTGGGGGATGCAACTAATGAAAAACTGTTTTTT. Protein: CASSKLLGDATNEKLFF. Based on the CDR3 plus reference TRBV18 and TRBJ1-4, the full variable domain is NAGVMQNPRHLVRRRGQEARLRCSPMKGHSHVYWYRQLPEEGLKFMVYLQKENIIDESGMPKERFSAEFPKEGPSILRIQQVVRGDSAAYFCASSKLLGDATNEKLFFGSGTQLSVL.

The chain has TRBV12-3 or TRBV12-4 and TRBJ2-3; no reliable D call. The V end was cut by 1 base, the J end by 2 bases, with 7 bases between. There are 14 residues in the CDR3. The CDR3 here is CASSLGGTTDTQYF. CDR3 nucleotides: TGTGCCAGCAGTTTAGGGGGTACCACAGATACGCAGTATTTT.

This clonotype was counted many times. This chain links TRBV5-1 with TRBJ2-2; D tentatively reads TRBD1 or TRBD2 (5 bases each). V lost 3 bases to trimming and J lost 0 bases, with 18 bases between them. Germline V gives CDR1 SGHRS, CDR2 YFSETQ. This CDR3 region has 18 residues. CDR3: CASSWPSTGPSNTGELFF. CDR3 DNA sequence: TGCGCCAGCAGCTGGCCTAGTACGGGACCCTCGAACACCGGGGAGCTGTTTTTT.

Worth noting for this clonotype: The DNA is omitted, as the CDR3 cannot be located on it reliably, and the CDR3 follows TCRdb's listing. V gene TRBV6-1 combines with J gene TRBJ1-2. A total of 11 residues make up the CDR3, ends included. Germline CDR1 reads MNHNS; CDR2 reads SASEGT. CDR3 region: CASRDFRGYTF.

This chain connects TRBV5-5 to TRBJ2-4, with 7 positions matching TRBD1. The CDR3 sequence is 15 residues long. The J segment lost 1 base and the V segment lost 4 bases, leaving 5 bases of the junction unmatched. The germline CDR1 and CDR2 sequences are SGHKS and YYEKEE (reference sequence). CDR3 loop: CASSRQGSAKNIQYF. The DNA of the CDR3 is TGTGCCAGCAGCCGACAGGGAAGTGCCAAAAACATTCAGTACTTC.

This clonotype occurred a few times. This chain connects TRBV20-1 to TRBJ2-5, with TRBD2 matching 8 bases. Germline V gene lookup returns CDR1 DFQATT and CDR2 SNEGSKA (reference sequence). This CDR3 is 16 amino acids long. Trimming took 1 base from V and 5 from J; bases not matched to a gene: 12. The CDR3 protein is CSARGVSAGGTETQYF. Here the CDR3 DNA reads TGCAGTGCTAGAGGGGTCTCGGCGGGGGGAACTGAGACCCAGTACTTC.

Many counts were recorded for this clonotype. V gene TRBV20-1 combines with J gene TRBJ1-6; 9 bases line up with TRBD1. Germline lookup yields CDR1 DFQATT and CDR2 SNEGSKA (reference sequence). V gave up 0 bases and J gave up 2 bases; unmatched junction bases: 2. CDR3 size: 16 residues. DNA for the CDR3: TGCAGTGCTAGAGATGGACAGGGGCCCTATAATTCACCCCTCCACTTT. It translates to CSARDGQGPYNSPLHF.

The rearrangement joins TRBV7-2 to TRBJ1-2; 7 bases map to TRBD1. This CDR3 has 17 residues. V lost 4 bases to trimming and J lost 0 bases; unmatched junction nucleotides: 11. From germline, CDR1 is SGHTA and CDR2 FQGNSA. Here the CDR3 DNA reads TGTGCCAGCAGCTCTCAGATGGACAGGAGAGCTAACTATGGCTACACCTTC. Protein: CASSSQMDRRANYGYTF.

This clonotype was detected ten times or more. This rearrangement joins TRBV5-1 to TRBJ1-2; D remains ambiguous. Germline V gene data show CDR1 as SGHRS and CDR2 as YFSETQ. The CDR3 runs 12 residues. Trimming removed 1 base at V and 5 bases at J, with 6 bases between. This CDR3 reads CASSLIPYGYTF. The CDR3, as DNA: TGCGCCAGCAGCTTGATACCTTATGGCTACACCTTC. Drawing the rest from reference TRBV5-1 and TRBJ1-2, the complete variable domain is KAGVTQTPRYLIKTRGQQVTLSCSPISGHRSVSWYQQTPGQGLQFLFEYFSETQRNKGNFPGRFSGRQFSNSRSEMNVSTLELGDSALYLCASSLIPYGYTFGSGTRLTVV.

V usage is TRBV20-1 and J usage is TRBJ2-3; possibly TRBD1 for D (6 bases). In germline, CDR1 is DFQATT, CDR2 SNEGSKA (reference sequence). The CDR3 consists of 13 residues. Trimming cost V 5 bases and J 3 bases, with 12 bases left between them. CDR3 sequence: CSAVNRETDTQYF. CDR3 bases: TGCAGTGCTGTTAACAGGGAGACAGATACGCAGTATTTT.

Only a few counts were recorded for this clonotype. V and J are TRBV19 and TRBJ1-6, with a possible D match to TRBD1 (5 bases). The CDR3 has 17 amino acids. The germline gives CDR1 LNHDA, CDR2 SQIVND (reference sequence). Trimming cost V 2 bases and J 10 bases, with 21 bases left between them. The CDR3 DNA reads TGTGCCAGTAGTATACGGGGTGGGACTTCGGTAGGATCACCCCTCCACTTT. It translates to CASSIRGGTSVGSPLHF.

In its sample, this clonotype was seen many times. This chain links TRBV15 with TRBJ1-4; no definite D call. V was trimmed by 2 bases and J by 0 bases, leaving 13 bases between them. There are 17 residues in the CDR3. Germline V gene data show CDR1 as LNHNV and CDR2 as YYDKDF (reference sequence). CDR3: CATSRSLTGATNEKLFF. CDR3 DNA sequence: TGTGCCACCAGCAGATCTCTTACCGGGGCAACTAATGAAAAACTGTTTTTT.

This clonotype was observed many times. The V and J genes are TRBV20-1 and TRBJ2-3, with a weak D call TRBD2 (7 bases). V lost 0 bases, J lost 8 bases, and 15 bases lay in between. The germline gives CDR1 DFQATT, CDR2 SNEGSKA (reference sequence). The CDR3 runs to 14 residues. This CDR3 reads CSARDGAGEGTQYF. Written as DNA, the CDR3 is TGCAGTGCTAGAGATGGCGCAGGGGAGGGTACGCAGTATTTT.

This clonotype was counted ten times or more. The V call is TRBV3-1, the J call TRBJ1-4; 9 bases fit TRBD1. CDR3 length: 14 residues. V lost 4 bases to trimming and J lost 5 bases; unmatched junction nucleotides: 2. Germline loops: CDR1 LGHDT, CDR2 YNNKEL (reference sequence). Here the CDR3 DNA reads TGTGCCAGCAGCCGCGGGACAGGGAATGAAAAACTGTTTTTT. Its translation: CASSRGTGNEKLFF.

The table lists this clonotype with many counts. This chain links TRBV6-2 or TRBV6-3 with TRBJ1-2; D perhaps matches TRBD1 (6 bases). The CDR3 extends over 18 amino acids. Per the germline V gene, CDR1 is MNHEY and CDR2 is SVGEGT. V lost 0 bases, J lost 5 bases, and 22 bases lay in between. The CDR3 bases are TGTGCCAGCAGTTACTCGCCGCTGAGGGGGGCAGCGAGATATGGCTACACCTTC. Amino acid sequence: CASSYSPLRGAARYGYTF.

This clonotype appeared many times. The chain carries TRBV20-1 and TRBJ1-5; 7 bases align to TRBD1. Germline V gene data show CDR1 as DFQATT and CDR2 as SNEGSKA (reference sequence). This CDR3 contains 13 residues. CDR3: CRVGQRSNQPQHF. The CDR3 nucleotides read TGCAGGGTGGGACAGCGTAGCAATCAGCCCCAGCATTTT.